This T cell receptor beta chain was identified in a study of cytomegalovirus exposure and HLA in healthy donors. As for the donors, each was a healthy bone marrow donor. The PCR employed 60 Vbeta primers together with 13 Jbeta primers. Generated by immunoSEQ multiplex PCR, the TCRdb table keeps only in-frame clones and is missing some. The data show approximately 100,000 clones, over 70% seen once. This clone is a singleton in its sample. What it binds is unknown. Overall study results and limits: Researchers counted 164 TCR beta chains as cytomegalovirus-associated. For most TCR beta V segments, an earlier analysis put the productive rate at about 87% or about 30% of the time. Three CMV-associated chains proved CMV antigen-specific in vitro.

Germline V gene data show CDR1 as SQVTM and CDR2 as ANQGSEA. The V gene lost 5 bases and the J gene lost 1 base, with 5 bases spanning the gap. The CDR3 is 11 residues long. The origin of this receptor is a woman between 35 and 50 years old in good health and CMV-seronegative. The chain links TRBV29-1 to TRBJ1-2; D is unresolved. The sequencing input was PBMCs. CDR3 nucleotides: TGCAGCGTTCAAATTAACTATGGCTACACCTTC. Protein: CSVQINYGYTF.